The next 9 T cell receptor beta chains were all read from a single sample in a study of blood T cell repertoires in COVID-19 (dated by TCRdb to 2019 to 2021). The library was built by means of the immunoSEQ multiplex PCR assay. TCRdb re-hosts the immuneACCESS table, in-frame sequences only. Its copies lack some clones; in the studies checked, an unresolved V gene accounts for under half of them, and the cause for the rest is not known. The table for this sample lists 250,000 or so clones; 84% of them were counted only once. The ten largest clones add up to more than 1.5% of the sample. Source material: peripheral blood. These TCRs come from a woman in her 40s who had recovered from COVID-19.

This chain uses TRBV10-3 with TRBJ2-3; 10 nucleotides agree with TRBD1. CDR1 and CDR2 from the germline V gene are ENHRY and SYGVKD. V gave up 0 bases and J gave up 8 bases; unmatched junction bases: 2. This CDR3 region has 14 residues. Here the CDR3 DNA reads TGTGCCATCAGTGAGTCGGGGACAGGGGCTACGCAGTATTTT. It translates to CAISESGTGATQYF.

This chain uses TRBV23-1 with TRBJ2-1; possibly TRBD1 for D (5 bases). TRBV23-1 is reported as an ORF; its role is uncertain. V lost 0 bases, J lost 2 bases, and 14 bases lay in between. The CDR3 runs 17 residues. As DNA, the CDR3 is TGCGCCAGCAGTCAATCCGGAGCGACAGCTACCTACAATGAGCAGTTCTTC. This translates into CASSQSGATATYNEQFF.

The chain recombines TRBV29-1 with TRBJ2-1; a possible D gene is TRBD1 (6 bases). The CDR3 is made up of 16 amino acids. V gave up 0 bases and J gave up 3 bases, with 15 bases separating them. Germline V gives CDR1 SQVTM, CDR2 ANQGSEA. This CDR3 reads CSVEDPRDTHYNEQFF. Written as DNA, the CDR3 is TGCAGCGTTGAAGATCCGAGGGACACTCACTACAATGAGCAGTTCTTC.

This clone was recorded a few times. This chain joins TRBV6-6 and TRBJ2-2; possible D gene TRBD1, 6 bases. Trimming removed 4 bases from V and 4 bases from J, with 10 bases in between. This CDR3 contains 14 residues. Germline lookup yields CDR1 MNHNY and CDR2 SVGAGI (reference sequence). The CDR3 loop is CASSSGEITGELFF. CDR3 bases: TGTGCCAGCAGTTCAGGGGAGATCACCGGGGAGCTGTTTTTT.

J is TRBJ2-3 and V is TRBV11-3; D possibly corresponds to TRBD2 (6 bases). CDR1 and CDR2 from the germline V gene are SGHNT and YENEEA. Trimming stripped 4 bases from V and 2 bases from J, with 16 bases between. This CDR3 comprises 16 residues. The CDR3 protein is CASSSRLGGATDTQYF. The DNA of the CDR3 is TGTGCCAGCAGCTCTCGACTGGGCGGGGCCACAGATACGCAGTATTTT.

The DNA of the CDR3 is TGTGCCAGTAGTAAAAGGGGCACCGGCCTTAATGAAAAACTGTTTTTT. Translating gives CASSKRGTGLNEKLFF. The chain uses TRBV19 and TRBJ1-4; D is perhaps TRBD1 (5 bases). This CDR3 has 16 amino acids. Germline V lookup: CDR1 LNHDA, CDR2 SQIVND (reference sequence). Trimming cost V 4 bases and J 4 bases, with 16 bases left between them.

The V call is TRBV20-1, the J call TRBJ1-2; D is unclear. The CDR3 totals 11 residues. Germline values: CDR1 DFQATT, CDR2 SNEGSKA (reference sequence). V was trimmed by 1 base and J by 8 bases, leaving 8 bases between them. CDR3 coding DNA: TGCAGTGCTAGAGTAGCCGTAGGCTACACCTTC. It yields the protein CSARVAVGYTF.

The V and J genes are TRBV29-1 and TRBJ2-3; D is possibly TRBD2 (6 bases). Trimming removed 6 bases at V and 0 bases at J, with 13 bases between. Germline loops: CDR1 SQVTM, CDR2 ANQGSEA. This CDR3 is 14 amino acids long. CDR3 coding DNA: TGCAGCGTCCGGGGCGGGAAAAGCACAGATACGCAGTATTTT. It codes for CSVRGGKSTDTQYF.

CDR3 sequence (DNA): TGTGCCACCAGTGAATTTTATAGCAATCAGCCCCAGCATTTT. Its translation: CATSEFYSNQPQHF. V and J are TRBV24-1 and TRBJ1-5, with D unclear. The CDR3 length is 14 residues. The germline V and J ends were trimmed by 4 bases and 0 bases, with 6 bases remaining between them. The V gene's germline CDR1 is KGHDR and CDR2 SFDVKD.